Reported below is one TCR beta chain. The antigen remains unidentified. This sample was included in a study of shared clonotypes between healthy human individuals. Study outcomes and limitations: Limitation of the genetic and exposure-history diversity represented came from the few donors.

Germline V lookup: CDR1 MNHEY, CDR2 SVGAGI. CDR3 length: 14 residues. Germline trimming cut 5 bases from V and 7 bases from J; bases unmatched to any gene: 8. On ten immunoSEQ deep assay plates, unsorted PBMC DNA was sequenced. TCRdb keeps only in-frame clones here, not all; method: immunoSEQ multiplex PCR. The sample shows about 490,000 clones, 76% of them seen only once. Input material: PBMCs. The receptor's source is a woman in her forties in good health. Some clones in this sample may be carry-over from other donors' samples. The J gene is TRBJ2-1, the V gene TRBV6-5; 7 nucleotides match TRBD2. The CDR3 protein is CASSAWEGRNEQFF. The CDR3 coding sequence is TGTGCCAGCAGTGCCTGGGAGGGCCGAAATGAGCAGTTCTTC.